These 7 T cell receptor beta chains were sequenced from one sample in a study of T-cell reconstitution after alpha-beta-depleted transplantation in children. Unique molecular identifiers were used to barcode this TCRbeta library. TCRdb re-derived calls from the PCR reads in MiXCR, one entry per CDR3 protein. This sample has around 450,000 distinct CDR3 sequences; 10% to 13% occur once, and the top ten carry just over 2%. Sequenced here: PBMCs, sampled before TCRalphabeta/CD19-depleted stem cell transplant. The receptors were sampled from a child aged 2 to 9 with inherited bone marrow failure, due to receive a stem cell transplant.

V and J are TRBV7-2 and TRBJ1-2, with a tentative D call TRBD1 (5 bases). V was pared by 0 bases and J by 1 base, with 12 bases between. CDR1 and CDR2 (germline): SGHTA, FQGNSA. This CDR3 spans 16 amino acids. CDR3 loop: CASSLARGARNYGYTF. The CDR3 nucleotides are TGTGCCAGCAGCTTAGCGAGGGGTGCCCGTAACTATGGCTACACCTTC.

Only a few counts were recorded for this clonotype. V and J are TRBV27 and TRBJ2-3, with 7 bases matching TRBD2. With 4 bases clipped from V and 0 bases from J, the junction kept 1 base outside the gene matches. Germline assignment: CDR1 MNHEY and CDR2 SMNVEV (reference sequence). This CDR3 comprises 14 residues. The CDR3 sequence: CASSSLASTDTQYF. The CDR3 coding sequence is TGTGCCAGCAGTTCACTAGCGAGCACAGATACGCAGTATTTT.

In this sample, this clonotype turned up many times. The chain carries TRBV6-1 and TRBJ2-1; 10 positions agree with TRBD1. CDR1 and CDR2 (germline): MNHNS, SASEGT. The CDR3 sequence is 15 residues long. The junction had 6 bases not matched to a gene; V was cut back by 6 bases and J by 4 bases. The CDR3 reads CASSIRDRGYNEQFF. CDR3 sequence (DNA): TGTGCCAGCAGCATACGGGACAGGGGTTACAATGAGCAGTTCTTC.

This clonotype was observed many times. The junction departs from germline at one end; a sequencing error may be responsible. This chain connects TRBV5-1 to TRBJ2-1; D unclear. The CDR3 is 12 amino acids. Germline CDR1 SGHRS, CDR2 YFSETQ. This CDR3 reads CASSLGYHEQFF. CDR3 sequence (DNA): TGCGCCAGCAGCTTGGGCTACCATGAGCAGTTCTTC.

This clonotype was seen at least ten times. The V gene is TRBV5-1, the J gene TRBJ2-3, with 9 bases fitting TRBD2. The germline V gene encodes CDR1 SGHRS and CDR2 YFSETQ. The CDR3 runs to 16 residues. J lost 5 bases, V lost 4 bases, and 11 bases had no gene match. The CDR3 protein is CASSGIAGARGDTQYF. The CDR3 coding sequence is TGCGCCAGCAGCGGCATAGCGGGGGCACGAGGAGATACGCAGTATTTT.

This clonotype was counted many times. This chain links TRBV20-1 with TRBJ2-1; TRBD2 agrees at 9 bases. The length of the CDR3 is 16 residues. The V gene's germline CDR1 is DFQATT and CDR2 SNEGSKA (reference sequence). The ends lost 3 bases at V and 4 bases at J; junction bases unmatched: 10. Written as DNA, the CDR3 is TGCAGTGCTAGGAACCCCCTAGCGGGAAGGTACAATGAGCAGTTCTTC. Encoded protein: CSARNPLAGRYNEQFF.

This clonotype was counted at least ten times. CDR3: CASSVRDWVEQFF. CDR3 coding DNA: TGTGCCAGCAGCGTCCGGGACTGGGTTGAGCAGTTCTTC. J is TRBJ2-1 and V is TRBV11-2; D might be TRBD2 (6 bases). Germline V gives CDR1 SGHAT, CDR2 FQNNGV. V was shortened by 5 bases and J by 9 bases, with 14 bases between the two germline ends. The CDR3 length is 13 residues.